A selection of T cell receptor beta chains follows, all from one sample in a study of blood T cell repertoires in COVID-19. This table comes from immunoSEQ multiplex PCR, and its TCRdb copy is limited to in-frame clones, with some not included. The sample lists 140,000 to 150,000 clones; roughly 89% were seen once. Sample: peripheral blood. The receptors shown here come from a man in his sixties with active or convalescent COVID-19. Each CDR3 is given with its conserved first and last residue. A D gene is named only where the DNA matches it firmly. A clone size is listed for some rows: how often the clone was seen (once, few, many), or a class if it is expanded.

abundance	d_gene	j_gene	v_gene	CDR3nt	CDR3aa
.	.	TRBJ2-3	TRBV24-1	TGTGCCACCAGACGTGGCTTCAGCACAGATACGCAGTATTTT	CATRRGFSTDTQYF
.	.	TRBJ2-5	TRBV18	TGTGCCAGCTCACCAAGCCGCGGGACGGAAGAGACCCAGTACTTC	CASSPSRGTEETQYF
.	.	TRBJ1-5	TRBV15	TGTGCCACCAGCAGAGGCTTATGGACACTTACCGGTAGCAATCAGCCCCAGCATTTT	CATSRGLWTLTGSNQPQHF
.	.	TRBJ2-5	TRBV30	TGTGCCTGGAGTGGAACAAATAAAGAGACCCAGTACTTC	CAWSGTNKETQYF
once	.	TRBJ2-2	TRBV7-9	TGTGCCAGCAGCTTAAGGGCAGGGGTCCCGAACACCGGGGAGCTGTTTTTT	CASSLRAGVPNTGELFF
.	TRBD2	TRBJ2-2	TRBV2	TGTGCCAGCAGTGTTAACAGACTAGCGGGGGCCGGGGAGCTGTTTTTT	CASSVNRLAGAGELFF
.	TRBD2	TRBJ2-1	TRBV6-5	TGTGCCAGCAGTTACGACCAAGCGGGGGGGTGGAATGAGCAGTTCTTC	CASSYDQAGGWNEQFF
.	.	TRBJ2-3	TRBV7-9	TGTGCCAGCAGCTTAGGTCAGGCAGTAGATACGCAGTATTTT	CASSLGQAVDTQYF
.	.	TRBJ1-5	TRBV7-2	TGTGCCAGCAGCTTAGGACACTTTAGCAATCAGCCCCAGCATTTT	CASSLGHFSNQPQHF
.	.	TRBJ1-4	TRBV5-6	TGTGCCAGCAACCCGCCCAGTTCTGAAAAACTGTTTTTT	CASNPPSSEKLFF
.	TRBD1	TRBJ1-2	TRBV4-3	TGCGCCAGCAGGTACGGGACAGGGGAGACCTATGGCTACACCTTC	CASRYGTGETYGYTF
once	.	TRBJ1-6	TRBV13	TGTGCCAGCAGCCCAGACCAGGGTTCCTCACCCCTCCACTTT	CASSPDQGSSPLHF
.	.	TRBJ2-1	TRBV24-1	TGTGCCACCAGTGATTTGGAGAGTTACAATGAGCAGTTCTTC	CATSDLESYNEQFF
.	TRBD1	TRBJ1-1	TRBV4-3	TGCGCCAGCAGCCACCCGACAGGGGGCAAAAGGAAGGCTTTCTTT	CASSHPTGGKRKAFF
.	.	TRBJ2-7	TRBV29-1	TGCAGCGTTCTTGGGACTCGGCCCCTCGAGCAGTACTTC	CSVLGTRPLEQYF
.	.	TRBJ1-6	TRBV6-2/TRBV6-3	TGTGCCAGCAGTTACTCGATGGCAGGGGCCGGCCCACGTACACCCCTCCACTTT	CASSYSMAGAGPRTPLHF
.	TRBD1	TRBJ2-7	TRBV5-1	TGCGCCAGCAGCTTCGGCGGGACAGGGGGTGGTGTACACGAGCAGTACTTC	CASSFGGTGGGVHEQYF
.	.	TRBJ2-1	TRBV19	TGTGCCAGTACAGGGGCCCCCTACAATGAGCAGTTCTTC	CASTGAPYNEQFF
.	TRBD1	TRBJ1-2	TRBV7-8	TGTGCCAGCAGCATGAACCCACAGGGGTATAACTATGGCTACACCTTC	CASSMNPQGYNYGYTF
few	TRBD2	TRBJ2-7	TRBV10-2	TGCGCCAGCTCAAAAGCGGGAGGTCTAACCTACGAGCAGTACTTC	CASSKAGGLTYEQYF
.	.	TRBJ2-2	TRBV7-9	TGTGCCAGCAGCCCAGGGGTGAACACCGGGGAGCTGTTTTTT	CASSPGVNTGELFF
.	.	TRBJ2-3	TRBV28	TGTGCCAGCACCCGGGCCCGGGGCGGGGAAGATACGCAGTATTTT	CASTRARGGEDTQYF
.	.	TRBJ1-1	TRBV28	TGTGCCAGCAGTTTATTACATTTGGCGGTCGACACTGAAGCTTTCTTT	CASSLLHLAVDTEAFF
.	TRBD1	TRBJ1-4	TRBV28	TGTGCCAGCAGTCCAGGAAAAGGGGGCCCCTCTTCGACTAATGAAAAACTGTTTTTT	CASSPGKGGPSSTNEKLFF
.	.	TRBJ1-6	TRBV28	TGTGCCAGCAGTTCCCTTCGAGGCCCCTTAGAGAATTCACCCCTCCACTTT	CASSSLRGPLENSPLHF
.	.	TRBJ2-5	TRBV6-6	TGTGCCAGCAGTTACCGGGGAGGAGGACAAGAGACCCAGTACTTC	CASSYRGGGQETQYF
.	.	TRBJ2-6	TRBV27	TGTGCCAGCAGTTCCCTCTCTGGGGCCAACGTCCTGACTTTC	CASSSLSGANVLTF
.	.	TRBJ2-7	TRBV20-1	TGCAGTGCTAGTACGGGGTCTCGCTACGAGCAGTACTTC	CSASTGSRYEQYF
.	TRBD1	TRBJ1-2	TRBV19	TGTGCCAGTTTGCTCAGGGGGCGCATGGATGGCTACACCTTC	CASLLRGRMDGYTF
.	TRBD1	TRBJ2-7	TRBV6-5	TGTGCCAGCAAAGGGACAGGGTACTACGAGCAGTACTTC	CASKGTGYYEQYF
.	.	TRBJ2-3	TRBV11-3	TGTGCCAGCAGCTTAGGTGCGGGCACAGATACGCAGTATTTT	CASSLGAGTDTQYF
.	.	TRBJ2-7	TRBV5-4	TGTGCCAGCAGCCGGCAGGGCTACGAGCAGTACTTC	CASSRQGYEQYF
.	TRBD1	TRBJ2-1	TRBV6-5	TGTGCCAGCACGCTTGGTACAGGGGGCTCGAATGAGCAGTTCTTC	CASTLGTGGSNEQFF
.	TRBD1	TRBJ2-3	TRBV7-9	TGTGCCAGCAGCTTAGCGATTGGGACAGGGAGCACAGATACGCAGTATTTT	CASSLAIGTGSTDTQYF
.	TRBD1	TRBJ2-5	TRBV15	TGTGCCACCAGCAGAGAGAGGGGGCCCCAAGAGACCCAGTACTTC	CATSRERGPQETQYF
.	TRBD2	TRBJ2-7	TRBV4-2	TGTGCCAGCAGCCTTCTAGCGGGCGACAGAACCTACGAGCAGTACTTC	CASSLLAGDRTYEQYF
.	.	TRBJ1-6	TRBV12-3/TRBV12-4	TGTGCCAGCAGTTCTTCCTATAATTCACCCCTCCACTTT	CASSSSYNSPLHF
.	TRBD2	TRBJ2-4	TRBV3-1/TRBV3-2	TGTGCCAGCAGCCCCGGGACTAGCGGGGTATCGCTAGCCAAAAACATTCAGTACTTC	CASSPGTSGVSLAKNIQYF
.	.	TRBJ1-2	TRBV2	TGTGCCAGCAGGCGGGACGGTGTCAACTATGGCTACACCTTC	CASRRDGVNYGYTF
.	TRBD1	TRBJ1-6	TRBV5-1	TGCGCCAGCAGCCGATGGACAGGGGAGGAACCCCTCCACTTT	CASSRWTGEEPLHF
few	TRBD1	TRBJ1-3	TRBV7-8	TGTGCCAGCAGCTCCTGGGACAGGCCCTCTGGAAACACCATATATTTT	CASSSWDRPSGNTIYF
.	.	TRBJ2-7	TRBV28	TGTGCCAGCAGTTCTCACGGGGGTAGGAGCTCCTACGAGCAGTACTTC	CASSSHGGRSSYEQYF
.	TRBD2	TRBJ2-3	TRBV14	TGTGCCAGCGGGACTAGCGTTAGCACAGATACGCAGTATTTT	CASGTSVSTDTQYF
.	.	TRBJ1-4	TRBV28	TGTGCCAGCAGTTCAGGTCTAAATGAAAAACTGTTTTTT	CASSSGLNEKLFF
.	TRBD1	TRBJ2-1	TRBV24-1	TGTGCCACCAGTGACCCGACAGGGGCGTCCTACAATGAGCAGTTCTTC	CATSDPTGASYNEQFF
.	.	TRBJ2-7	TRBV5-8	TGTGCCAGCAGCTTACGGCCGGGCGGGTCCTACGAGCAGTACTTC	CASSLRPGGSYEQYF
.	TRBD1	TRBJ2-1	TRBV15	TGTGCCACCAGCAGAGATGGACAGGGTGCCCTCTTC	CATSRDGQGALF
.	TRBD1	TRBJ2-3	TRBV5-6	TGTGCCAGCAGCCCCGGGACAGGTGGCACAGATACGCAGTATTTT	CASSPGTGGTDTQYF